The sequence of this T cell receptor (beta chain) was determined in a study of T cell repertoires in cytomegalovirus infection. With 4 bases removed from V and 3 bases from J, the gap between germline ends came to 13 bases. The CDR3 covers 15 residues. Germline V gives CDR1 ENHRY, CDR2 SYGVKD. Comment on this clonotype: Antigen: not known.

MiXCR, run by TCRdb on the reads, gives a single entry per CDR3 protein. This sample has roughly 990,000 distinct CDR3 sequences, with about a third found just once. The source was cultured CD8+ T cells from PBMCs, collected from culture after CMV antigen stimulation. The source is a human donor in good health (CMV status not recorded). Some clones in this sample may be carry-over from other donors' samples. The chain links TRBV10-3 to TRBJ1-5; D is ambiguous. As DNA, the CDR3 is TGTGCCATCAGTGGCGACCCGGGCGTCAATCAGCCCCAGCATTTT. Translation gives CAISGDPGVNQPQHF.